A selection of T cell receptor beta chains follows, all from one sample in a study of blood T cell repertoires in COVID-19. Libraries were prepared by immunoSEQ multiplex PCR; TCRdb keeps only in-frame clonotypes and omits some of them. Here the sample spans tens of thousands of clones, about three quarters being singletons. The sequencing input was peripheral blood. These receptor sequences come from a man aged 65-85 years with acute or convalescent COVID-19. CDR3s include the opening cysteine and the closing phenylalanine or tryptophan. D genes are given only for firm matches. Size tells how often a clone was seen (once, few, many) or the class of an expanded clone, and some rows leave it out.

clone_size	d_call	v_call	j_call	cdr3_nt	cdr3_aa
-	TRBD1	TRBV2	TRBJ1-1	TGTGCCAGCAGAGCACAAAGAACGGGACAGGGCTTGAACACTGAAGCTTTCTTT	CASRAQRTGQGLNTEAFF
-	-	TRBV25-1	TRBJ1-2	TGTGCCAGCAGTGAATGGGAGAACAGAGGTATCCGGGGCTACACCTTC	CASSEWENRGIRGYTF
-	-	TRBV7-9	TRBJ1-6	TGTGCCAGCAGCAACTCAACCTCCTATAATTCACCCCTCCACTTT	CASSNSTSYNSPLHF
-	-	TRBV5-6	TRBJ1-1	TGTGCCAGCAGCTTGATAACAGCCACGAGCGGGGAGTTCTTT	CASSLITATSGEFF
-	-	TRBV10-3	TRBJ2-7	TGTGCCATCAGTGAGTCTGGGGAGGCGGGGGAGCAGTACTTC	CAISESGEAGEQYF
-	-	TRBV5-1	TRBJ2-5	TGCGCCAGCTCCCTAGACCAAGAGACCCAGTACTTC	CASSLDQETQYF
-	TRBD1	TRBV6-5	TRBJ1-6	TGTGCCAGCAGTCTCGGACAGGAGAATAATTCACCCCTCCACTTT	CASSLGQENNSPLHF
-	TRBD1	TRBV3-1/TRBV3-2	TRBJ1-4	TGTGCCAGCAGCCAAGTAGCGGGACAGGGTTGGGAAAAACTGTTTTTT	CASSQVAGQGWEKLFF
-	-	TRBV29-1	TRBJ2-3	TGCAGCGTTGAAGGTCCCCGGGGTTCGCGGAGCACAGATACGCAGTATTTT	CSVEGPRGSRSTDTQYF
-	TRBD1	TRBV5-4	TRBJ1-3	TGTGCCAGCAGCTTGCGGACAGGGTCTGGAAACACCATATATTTT	CASSLRTGSGNTIYF
once	-	TRBV5-6	TRBJ2-2	TGTGCCAGCAGCTTGGAGCGGAACACCGGGGAGCTGTTTTTT	CASSLERNTGELFF
-	TRBD1	TRBV2	TRBJ1-4	TGTGCCAGCAGATCTCAGGGGGCACTGTATGAAAAACTGTTTTTT	CASRSQGALYEKLFF
few	TRBD1	TRBV29-1	TRBJ1-4	TGCAGCGTTAAAACAGGGGGCGCGAATGAAAAACTGTTTTTT	CSVKTGGANEKLFF
-	-	TRBV5-1	TRBJ2-1	TGCGCCAGCAGCTTGGCCAGGGGTCTCGCCTACAATGAGCAGTTCTTC	CASSLARGLAYNEQFF
-	TRBD2	TRBV7-9	TRBJ2-3	TGTGCCAGCAGCCGTCGGACTAGCGGGGGACCAGATACGCAGTATTTT	CASSRRTSGGPDTQYF
-	TRBD1	TRBV9	TRBJ2-2	TGTGCCAGCAGCGCCCGGACAGGGGCGACGAGCACCGGGGAGCTGTTTTTT	CASSARTGATSTGELFF
-	-	TRBV5-6	TRBJ1-1	TGTGCCAGCAGCTTGGTCTCCCTAACAGGGAATGGCGCTTTCTTT	CASSLVSLTGNGAFF
-	-	TRBV18	TRBJ1-2	TGTGCCAGCTCGTCGGACTTGAGCTATGGCTACACCTTC	CASSSDLSYGYTF
-	TRBD1	TRBV5-1	TRBJ2-1	TGCGCCAGCAGCCCGCAGGGGACAGGGGGCAATGAGCAGTTCTTC	CASSPQGTGGNEQFF
-	TRBD1	TRBV6-5	TRBJ1-2	TGTGCCAGCTCGGACAGGGGGTTATATGGCTACACCTTC	CASSDRGLYGYTF
-	TRBD1	TRBV2	TRBJ2-7	TGTGCCAGCAGTGATACCGGGACAGGGAGGCCCTACGAGCAGTACTTC	CASSDTGTGRPYEQYF
few	TRBD1	TRBV4-2	TRBJ1-3	TGTGCCAGCAGCCCGAAAACGACAGGGGGAAACACCATATATTTT	CASSPKTTGGNTIYF
-	-	TRBV28	TRBJ2-4	TGTGCCAGCATCAGCGCTCTAGCCAAAAACATTCAGTACTTC	CASISALAKNIQYF
few	-	TRBV3-1/TRBV3-2	TRBJ1-1	TGTGCCAGCAGCCAAGATCTCCGGAACACTGAAGCTTTCTTT	CASSQDLRNTEAFF
-	-	TRBV6-4	TRBJ1-6	TGTGCCAGCAGACACAGTTTAGGTTCACCCCTCCACTTT	CASRHSLGSPLHF
-	TRBD2	TRBV5-1	TRBJ2-7	TGCGCCAGCAGCGCTACCCAGCGGGGATCCTACGAGCAGTACTTC	CASSATQRGSYEQYF
-	TRBD1	TRBV18	TRBJ2-2	TGTGCCAGCTCATCGACCGGGACAGGGAGAGGCGGGGAGCTGTTTTTT	CASSSTGTGRGGELFF
-	-	TRBV28	TRBJ1-1	TGTGCCAGCAGTTTTTGGGCAGGGGCCTTGAACACTGAAGCTTTCTTT	CASSFWAGALNTEAFF
-	-	TRBV5-1	TRBJ2-2	TGCGCCAGCAGCTTGGCAGGGGTCCAACCTTACACCGGGGAGCTGTTTTTT	CASSLAGVQPYTGELFF
-	TRBD1	TRBV5-1	TRBJ1-6	TGCGCCAGCAGCTTGGCCGCGGGACAGGGGAGGTCACCCCTCCACTTT	CASSLAAGQGRSPLHF
-	-	TRBV21-1	TRBJ2-7	TGTGCCAGCAGCTTTGACAGGGACCGAAACCCCTACTACGAGCAGTACTTC	CASSFDRDRNPYYEQYF
-	TRBD2	TRBV4-1	TRBJ2-5	TGCGCCAGCAGCCAAGCGGCTAGCGGGGGGCCCGGGACCCAGTACTTC	CASSQAASGGPGTQYF
-	-	TRBV9	TRBJ1-5	TGTGCCAGCAGCGTAGGGACAGATGGAAATCAGCCCCAGCATTTT	CASSVGTDGNQPQHF
-	-	TRBV12-3/TRBV12-4	TRBJ2-1	TGTGCCAGCAGTTCTGAACAGGGCAATGAGCAGTTCTTC	CASSSEQGNEQFF
-	TRBD1	TRBV28	TRBJ1-1	TGTGCCAGCAGTTTGGGACCGGGACAGGAATACACTGAAGCTTTCTTT	CASSLGPGQEYTEAFF
-	-	TRBV19	TRBJ1-4	TGTGCCAGTAGTACCCCTGGACTATCCGAAAAACTGTTTTTT	CASSTPGLSEKLFF
few	-	TRBV28	TRBJ1-5	TGTGCCAGCAGTTTCAGGACAGACATATCATATAGCAATCAGCCCCAGCATTTT	CASSFRTDISYSNQPQHF
few	-	TRBV4-2	TRBJ1-2	TGTGCCAGCAGCCAAGATCTAGGCAGCGGCTATGGCTACACCTTC	CASSQDLGSGYGYTF
-	-	TRBV11-3	TRBJ2-1	TGTGCCAGCAGCTTAGGGATGAGGGTAGATGATGAGCAGTTCTTC	CASSLGMRVDDEQFF
-	-	TRBV29-1	TRBJ1-2	TGCAGCGTCCTAGGGGGATCCGGCAATGGCTACACCTTC	CSVLGGSGNGYTF
-	-	TRBV19	TRBJ1-1	TGTGCCAGTCATGGAGGGAACACTGAAGCTTTCTTT	CASHGGNTEAFF
-	TRBD2	TRBV7-3	TRBJ2-5	TGTGCCAGCAGCTTACAAGCGGGGCCCCAAGAGACCCAGTACTTC	CASSLQAGPQETQYF
-	TRBD2	TRBV9	TRBJ2-1	TGTGCCAGCAGCGTAGTAAGCGGGGATACCTACAATGAGCAGTTCTTC	CASSVVSGDTYNEQFF
-	TRBD2	TRBV10-2	TRBJ2-3	TGCGCCAGCAGTGAGTCTAGCGGGGCCATAGATACGCAGTATTTT	CASSESSGAIDTQYF
-	-	TRBV7-9	TRBJ1-2	TGTGCCAGCAGCGTAATACCGGGAGTACTTCTAGCTAACTATGGCTACACCTTC	CASSVIPGVLLANYGYTF
-	-	TRBV29-1	TRBJ2-3	TGCAGCGTTGTCAGGGACTCTAGCACAGATACGCAGTATTTT	CSVVRDSSTDTQYF
few	-	TRBV7-9	TRBJ1-5	TGTGCCAGCAGCTTAGCCCAGGGAATCAATCAGCCCCAGCATTTT	CASSLAQGINQPQHF